These 27 T cell receptor beta chains were all obtained from the same sample, sequenced in a study of T cells after yellow fever vaccination. TCRdb processed the 5' RACE reads anew with MiXCR; each CDR3 protein has one entry. The sample has 500,000 to 550,000 distinct CDR3 sequences; just over 20% are singletons. The sequencing here drew on PBMCs, taken approximately 20 days after the first yellow fever vaccination. The receptor source for this set is a man in his late teens or twenties who received the YFV17D yellow fever vaccine.

The V call is TRBV7-3, the J call TRBJ2-7; 10 bases line up with TRBD1. The germline gives CDR1 SGHTA, CDR2 FQGTGA. The CDR3 loop spans 17 amino acids. The ends lost 6 bases at V and 4 bases at J; junction bases unmatched: 15. The CDR3 reads CASSIRTGTGVGYEQYV. The CDR3 DNA reads TGTGCCAGCAGTATTAGGACCGGGACAGGGGTAGGGTACGAGCAGTACGTC.

The chain has TRBV29-1 and TRBJ2-1; 13 bases match TRBD2. Unmatched junction bases numbered 6, after V lost 0 bases and J lost 4 bases. The germline CDR1 and CDR2 sequences are SQVTM and ANQGSEA. The CDR3 has 17 residues. As DNA, the CDR3 is TGCAGCGTTGAAGATCCCCTACTAGCGGGGGGGTACAATGAGCAGTTCTTC. It codes for CSVEDPLLAGGYNEQFF.

V usage is TRBV6-5 and J usage is TRBJ2-5; TRBD2 might be the D (7 bases). The CDR3 has 15 amino acids. Trimming took 2 bases from V and 4 from J, leaving 14 bases between them. In germline, CDR1 is MNHEY, CDR2 SVGAGI. CDR3 nucleotides: TGTGCCAGCAGTTACGTGGGGGGGCCGGGAGAGACCCAGTACTTC. This codes for CASSYVGGPGETQYF.

This clonotype was counted many times. The V and J genes are TRBV19 and TRBJ2-3; D tentatively fits TRBD1 or TRBD2 (7 bases each). The CDR3 loop spans 11 amino acids. Germline values: CDR1 LNHDA, CDR2 SQIVND (reference sequence). V was pared by 9 bases and J by 6 bases, with 10 bases between. CDR3 amino acids: CASRGGDTQYF. The CDR3 DNA follows: TGTGCCAGCAGGGGGGGGGATACGCAGTATTTT.

This clonotype has at least ten counts. The rearrangement joins TRBV11-2 to TRBJ2-5; D gene uncertain. CDR3 size: 13 residues. Germline V gene sequence: CDR1 SGHAT, CDR2 FQNNGV. V was clipped by 5 bases and J by 4 bases, with 11 bases between them. The CDR3 is CASSLRWGETQYF. CDR3 in DNA: TGTGCCAGCAGCCTACGATGGGGAGAGACCCAGTACTTC.

This clonotype was seen a handful of times. CDR3 residues: CASSFGQGIDEQFF. DNA for the CDR3: TGTGCCAGCAGCTTCGGACAGGGTATCGATGAGCAGTTCTTC. The chain combines TRBV7-9 with TRBJ2-1, with 8 bases lining up with TRBD1. Per germline, CDR1 SEHNR and CDR2 FQNEAQ (reference sequence). The CDR3 contains 14 residues. The J segment lost 8 bases and the V segment lost 3 bases, leaving 6 bases of the junction unmatched.

The V gene is TRBV18, the J gene TRBJ1-1, with a possible D match to TRBD1 (5 bases). CDR3 length: 14 amino acids. Germline CDR1 is KGHSH and CDR2 is LQKENI. V dropped 6 bases and J dropped 7 bases, with 18 bases sitting between them. This CDR3 is CASSSMMGEDEAFF. The CDR3 nucleotides are TGTGCCAGCTCGTCCATGATGGGGGAGGATGAAGCTTTCTTT.

This clonotype was counted between two and nine times. This chain uses TRBV24-1 with TRBJ2-1, with 9 nucleotides matching TRBD1. Germline-derived CDR1 and CDR2 are KGHDR and SFDVKD. V lost 9 bases, J lost 7 bases, and 3 bases stayed unmatched. The CDR3 length is 12 residues. The CDR3 DNA is TGTGCCACCGGGGACAGGGCAAATGAGCAGTTCTTC. Its translation: CATGDRANEQFF.

This sequence joins TRBV19 and TRBJ1-1; no definite D call. The CDR3 runs 13 residues. Germline loops: CDR1 LNHDA, CDR2 SQIVND (reference sequence). V lost 6 bases and J lost 7, with 15 bases in between. DNA for the CDR3: TGTGCCAGTAGGGCGGTGGCCACTTATGAAGCTTTCTTT. Amino acid sequence: CASRAVATYEAFF.

The chain employs TRBV29-1 and TRBJ1-2, with 7 bases matching TRBD1. This CDR3 spans 12 amino acids. CDR1 and CDR2 from the germline V gene are SQVTM and ANQGSEA. V shed 6 bases, J shed 0 bases, and the junction held 1 base outside the gene matches. The DNA of the CDR3 is TGCAGCGTGACAGGGCCTAACTATGGCTACACCTTC. It is translated as CSVTGPNYGYTF.

This clonotype was seen at least ten times. The V call is TRBV5-1, the J call TRBJ1-2; no firm D call. Between the trimmed V and J ends, which lost 5 bases and 6 bases, there was a span of 14 bases. The length of the CDR3 is 13 residues. Germline V gene lookup returns CDR1 SGHRS and CDR2 YFSETQ. This chain's CDR3 is CASRPSVVDGYTF. Here the CDR3 DNA reads TGCGCCAGCAGACCCAGTGTGGTGGATGGCTACACCTTC. Filled out from reference TRBV5-1 and TRBJ1-2, the complete variable domain reads KAGVTQTPRYLIKTRGQQVTLSCSPISGHRSVSWYQQTPGQGLQFLFEYFSETQRNKGNFPGRFSGRQFSNSRSEMNVSTLELGDSALYLCASRPSVVDGYTFGSGTRLTVV.

The CDR3 loop reads CASSPRQGDFEQYF. DNA of the CDR3: TGTGCCAGCAGCCCCAGACAGGGGGACTTCGAGCAGTACTTC. The chain carries TRBV7-7 and TRBJ2-7; 9 bases map to TRBD1. Trimming removed 5 bases from V and 6 bases from J; junction bases left unmatched: 8. The CDR3 has 14 amino acids. In germline, CDR1 is SSHAT, CDR2 FNYEAQ (reference sequence).

This clonotype was found a few times. The V and J genes are TRBV5-5 and TRBJ2-5; 11 nucleotides align to TRBD1. V lost 4 bases and J lost 2; bases outside the gene matches: 10. This CDR3 is 17 amino acids long. Germline loops: CDR1 SGHKS, CDR2 YYEKEE (reference sequence). The CDR3 region is CASSPDRDRGWQETQYF. The DNA for the CDR3 is TGTGCCAGCAGCCCCGACCGGGACAGGGGGTGGCAAGAGACCCAGTACTTC.

The chain carries TRBV6-2 or TRBV6-3 and TRBJ2-1; D tentatively reads TRBD1 or TRBD2 (6 bases each). This CDR3 has 16 residues. V dropped 5 bases and J dropped 2 bases, with 16 bases sitting between them. Germline V gene data show CDR1 as MNHEY and CDR2 as SVGEGT. The CDR3, as DNA: TGTGCCAGCAGTCCCATACGACGGGGGCCCTACAATGAGCAGTTCTTC. Its protein is CASSPIRRGPYNEQFF.

The V and J genes are TRBV6-2 or TRBV6-3 and TRBJ2-3; possibly TRBD1 for D (6 bases). Trimming took off 4 bases at V and 6 bases at J, with 14 bases between the two ends. Germline-derived CDR1 and CDR2 are MNHEY and SVGEGT. This CDR3 comprises 14 residues. The CDR3 sequence: CASSSVQGPDTQYF. CDR3 nucleotide sequence: TGTGCCAGCAGTTCCGTCCAGGGGCCCGATACGCAGTATTTT.

This clonotype was found a few times. The chain has TRBV7-2 and TRBJ1-2, with TRBD1 identical over 7 bases. CDR1 is SGHTA and CDR2 is FQGNSA in the germline V gene. CDR3 length: 15 amino acids. The V gene end was trimmed by 4 bases and the J gene end by 7 bases; junction bases not matched to a gene: 12. DNA for the CDR3: TGTGCCAGCAGCTCTTACGTCTCGACAGGGCCTGGCTACACCTTC. Its translation: CASSSYVSTGPGYTF.

The chain has TRBV10-3 and TRBJ1-2; 8 nucleotides agree with TRBD1. Unmatched junction bases numbered 12, after V lost 6 bases and J lost 3 bases. This CDR3 contains 16 residues. CDR1 and CDR2 (germline): ENHRY, SYGVKD. The CDR3 sequence is CAIRHSRDRPDYGYTF. The CDR3 DNA is TGTGCCATCAGACACAGCCGGGACAGGCCCGACTATGGCTACACCTTC.

The V and J genes are TRBV18 and TRBJ1-6; D gene unclear. Germline lookup yields CDR1 KGHSH and CDR2 LQKENI. CDR3 length: 16 amino acids. V gave up 3 bases and J gave up 7 bases, with 16 bases separating them. The CDR3 nucleotides read TGTGCCAGCTCACCGACCACAAGTGGCGGGAATTCACCCCTCCACTTT. This codes for CASSPTTSGGNSPLHF.

This rearrangement joins TRBV20-1 to TRBJ2-7, with D possibly matching TRBD1 (6 bases). Germline CDR1 DFQATT, CDR2 SNEGSKA (reference sequence). The V gene lost 1 base and the J gene lost 4 bases, with 8 bases spanning the gap. This CDR3 contains 12 residues. The CDR3 sequence: CSARGGQYEQYV. The CDR3 DNA sequence: TGCAGTGCTAGAGGAGGACAGTACGAGCAGTACGTC.

In this sample, this clonotype turned up a few times. This sequence joins TRBV4-3 and TRBJ2-7, with D perhaps matching TRBD1 (6 bases). The CDR3 is 14 residues long. Trimming cost V 4 bases and J 4 bases, with 14 bases left between them. CDR1 and CDR2 from the germline V gene are LGHNA and YSLEER. The CDR3 region is CASSLGQFHYEQYV. The CDR3 DNA reads TGCGCCAGCAGCCTGGGACAATTTCATTACGAGCAGTACGTC.

This clonotype has just a few counts. The V gene is TRBV6-1, the J gene TRBJ2-3; the D call may be TRBD1 or TRBD2 (5 bases each). Germline V gene sequence: CDR1 MNHNS, CDR2 SASEGT. CDR3 length: 13 amino acids. V shed 7 bases and J shed 5 bases, with 13 bases lying between them. Here the CDR3 DNA reads TGTGCCAGCAAGGCAGGGCGGGTAGATACGCAGTATTTT. Its translation: CASKAGRVDTQYF.

The genes are TRBV2 and TRBJ2-3, with 10 bases matching TRBD2. Germline loops: CDR1 SNHLY, CDR2 FYNNEI. This CDR3 contains 17 residues. V lost 2 bases and J lost 4; bases outside the gene matches: 9. CDR3 residues: CASSEPVSGGPADTQYF. The CDR3 region has the DNA TGTGCCAGCAGTGAACCTGTTAGCGGGGGGCCGGCAGATACGCAGTATTTT.

The chain has TRBV20-1 and TRBJ1-1, with 7 bases lining up with TRBD1. V gave up 3 bases and J gave up 11 bases; unmatched junction bases: 12. Germline-derived CDR1 and CDR2 are DFQATT and SNEGSKA (reference sequence). The CDR3 loop spans 13 amino acids. The CDR3 is CSARQGVSLLAFF. The CDR3 coding sequence is TGCAGTGCTAGGCAGGGGGTCAGTCTTTTGGCTTTCTTT.

The gene calls are TRBV7-9 and TRBJ1-1; TRBD1 might be the D (6 bases). Germline V gene sequence: CDR1 SEHNR, CDR2 FQNEAQ (reference sequence). The CDR3 runs 12 residues. Trimming shortened V by 11 bases and J by 1 base, and 11 bases separated the two germline ends. CDR3 DNA: TGTGCCGGCTCACAGGGGAACACTGAAGCTTTCTTT. Residues: CAGSQGNTEAFF.

This clonotype was seen a single time. The chain couples TRBV18 to TRBJ2-7, with D possibly being TRBD1 (5 bases). Trimming took 6 bases from V and 3 from J, leaving 9 bases between them. The germline V gene has CDR1 KGHSH and CDR2 LQKENI. The CDR3 runs to 12 residues. CDR3 DNA: TGTGCCAGCTCCTCGGACATCTACGAGCAGTACTTC. Encoded protein: CASSSDIYEQYF.

The V and J genes are TRBV6-1 and TRBJ1-2; no firm D call. Germline CDR1 and CDR2: MNHNS and SASEGT. Trimming cost V 6 bases and J 6 bases, with 17 bases left between them. The CDR3 has 14 residues. Written as DNA, the CDR3 is TGTGCCAGCAGCCCGGTGGGCAGGTTCCATGGCTACACCTTC. It yields the protein CASSPVGRFHGYTF.

The chain couples TRBV24-1 to TRBJ1-2; a weak D match, TRBD1 (6 bases). Deletions cut 7 bases from V and 0 bases from J, with 20 bases between. CDR3 length: 17 residues. The germline CDR1 and CDR2 sequences are KGHDR and SFDVKD. This CDR3 is CATSPQWGRTTNYGYTF. The DNA for the CDR3 is TGTGCCACCAGCCCCCAGTGGGGGCGGACCACTAACTATGGCTACACCTTC.